This is a list of T cell receptor beta chains from one sample in a study of blood T cell repertoires in COVID-19. Generated by immunoSEQ multiplex PCR, the TCRdb table keeps only in-frame clones and is missing some. Among around 400,000 clones, more than 70% were seen once, and the ten largest hold roughly 1.2%. Material for sequencing was peripheral blood. These receptors were obtained from a man aged 40-49 years with acute or convalescent COVID-19. Both conserved end residues are part of each CDR3. Fields, in order: clone size, D gene, V gene, J gene, CDR3 protein, CDR3 DNA. A D gene is named only where the DNA matches it firmly. Size values are once, few and many counts, or a class for expanded clones, and some rows have none.

>.|TRBD2|TRBV9|TRBJ2-2
CASSGLAGGRIGELFF
TGTGCCAGCAGCGGACTAGCGGGGGGGCGTATCGGGGAGCTGTTTTTT
>.|.|TRBV2|TRBJ1-1
CASTLLLANTEAFF
TGTGCCAGCACTCTCCTCCTGGCGAACACTGAAGCTTTCTTT
>.|.|TRBV14|TRBJ2-7
CASSQDADYEQYF
TGTGCCAGCAGCCAAGATGCGGATTACGAGCAGTACTTC
>few|TRBD1|TRBV19|TRBJ1-5
CASSIHRGPNQPQHF
TGTGCCAGTAGTATTCACAGGGGTCCGAATCAGCCCCAGCATTTT
>.|.|TRBV5-3|TRBJ1-6
CARSLEVYRLSSYNSPLHF
TGTGCCAGAAGCTTGGAGGTGTACAGGCTGAGCTCCTATAATTCACCCCTCCACTTT
>.|TRBD2|TRBV4-3|TRBJ2-3
CASSQEDQGLGLAGAPVDTQYF
TGCGCCAGCAGCCAAGAAGATCAGGGGCTCGGACTAGCGGGGGCCCCGGTAGATACGCAGTATTTT
>.|TRBD1|TRBV12-5|TRBJ1-1
CASGLVFRSDREKKNTEAFF
TGTGCTAGTGGTTTGGTCTTTCGATCCGACAGGGAGAAGAAGAACACTGAAGCTTTCTTT
>.|TRBD1|TRBV27|TRBJ1-5
CASGTGRQPQHF
TGTGCCAGCGGGACAGGACGTCAGCCCCAGCATTTT
>.|TRBD2|TRBV5-1|TRBJ2-1
CASSPGASGRAIEQFF
TGCGCCAGCAGCCCGGGTGCGAGCGGGAGAGCTATTGAGCAGTTCTTC
>.|.|TRBV7-3|TRBJ2-1
CASSQDSARDNEQFF
TGTGCCAGCAGCCAGGATAGCGCCAGAGACAATGAGCAGTTCTTC
>.|TRBD1|TRBV28|TRBJ2-3
CASSLTGGGDTQYF
TGTGCCAGCAGTTTGACAGGGGGCGGCGATACGCAGTATTTT
>.|.|TRBV25-1|TRBJ1-1
CASSRGVWNTEAFF
TGTGCCAGCAGTCGGGGGGTTTGGAACACTGAAGCTTTCTTT
>.|.|TRBV5-1|TRBJ2-5
CASSLTGTRAGVRETQYF
TGCGCCAGCAGCTTAACAGGGACGCGTGCGGGGGTACGAGAGACCCAGTACTTC
>.|TRBD2|TRBV27|TRBJ2-3
CASSLTGLAGRDTQYF
TGTGCCAGCAGTTTAACCGGACTAGCGGGACGAGATACGCAGTATTTT
>.|.|TRBV9|TRBJ2-2
CASSPGTGELFF
TGTGCCAGCAGCCCCGGGACAGGGGAGCTGTTTTTT
>once|.|TRBV12-3/TRBV12-4|TRBJ1-2
CASTDTGYGYTF
TGTGCCAGCACCGATACAGGGTATGGCTACACCTTC